This TCR beta chain was captured in a study of T-cell memory formation after mild COVID-19. The CDR3 spans 15 residues. V lost 3 bases, J lost 5 bases, and 5 bases stayed unmatched. A single record per CDR3 protein comes from TCRdb applying MiXCR to the 5' RACE reads. The sample has roughly 240,000 distinct CDR3 sequences, 15% seen once; the top ten hold 2.1%. There are a few counts of this clonotype. Material for sequencing was PBMCs or a T cell subset sorted from them (not recorded which). This rearrangement joins TRBV12-3 or TRBV12-4 to TRBJ2-2, with 8 nucleotides matching TRBD2. The receptor was derived from an adult woman who had mild COVID-19 (a few samples of this study predate the infection). Cell type and time point are not known. The CDR3 is CASSFAGGQTGELFF. The CDR3 bases are TGTGCCAGCAGTTTTGCGGGAGGCCAAACCGGGGAGCTGTTTTTT.